The 5 T cell receptor beta chains in this list originate from one sample, sequenced in a study of T cell responses to AZD1222 COVID-19 vaccine. Method: immunoSEQ multiplex PCR; TCRdb's copy keeps in-frame clones and lacks some. The repertoire has over 120,000 clones, 70% to 90% of them found once; the top ten carry approximately 5.4%. The sequencing here drew on peripheral blood, taken 28 days after the second AZD1222 dose. All receptors come from an adult who received the AZD1222 COVID-19 vaccine.

This chain uses TRBV27 with TRBJ1-1; D not certain. V was clipped by 1 base and J by 5 bases, with 11 bases between them. The CDR3 has 14 amino acids. The germline V gene has CDR1 MNHEY and CDR2 SMNVEV (reference sequence). Here the CDR3 reads CASSLWGPQTEAFF. DNA for the CDR3: TGTGCCAGCAGTTTATGGGGTCCCCAAACTGAAGCTTTCTTT.

A few counts support this clone. The V call is TRBV24-1, the J call TRBJ2-2, with 7 bases aligning to TRBD2. This CDR3 is 15 amino acids long. Germline V CDR1 and CDR2: KGHDR, SFDVKD. V gave up 9 bases and J gave up 0 bases; unmatched junction bases: 6. The CDR3 nucleotides are TGTGCCACCCAGTGGCGGGAGTCGAACACCGGGGAGCTGTTTTTT. Amino acid sequence: CATQWRESNTGELFF.

V is TRBV11-2 and J is TRBJ2-3; 7 nucleotides match TRBD2. The CDR3 runs 16 residues. Trimming at V came to 4 bases and at J to 4 bases, leaving 11 bases not matched to a gene. Germline-derived CDR1 and CDR2 are SGHAT and FQNNGV. CDR3 DNA: TGTGCCAGCAGCTCTACTAGCGAAGTGACGCCAGATACGCAGTATTTT. As protein: CASSSTSEVTPDTQYF. The full variable domain, with the rest looked up from reference TRBV11-2 and TRBJ2-3, is EAGVAQSPRYKIIEKRQSVAFWCNPISGHATLYWYQQILGQGPKLLIQFQNNGVVDDSQLPKDRFSAERLKGVDSTLKIQPAKLEDSAVYLCASSSTSEVTPDTQYFGPGTRLTVL.

The rearrangement links TRBV24-1 to TRBJ1-2; unclear D gene. V lost 6 bases to trimming and J lost 4 bases, with 11 bases between them. The CDR3 has 13 residues. Germline-derived CDR1 and CDR2 are KGHDR and SFDVKD. For the CDR3, the DNA is TGTGCCACCAGTTCGGGTGCCGGCTATGGCTACACCTTC. Its translation: CATSSGAGYGYTF.

The V and J genes are TRBV11-2 and TRBJ2-7; TRBD1 might be the D (6 bases). Trimming stripped 1 base from V and 2 bases from J, with 15 bases between. This CDR3 comprises 16 residues. The germline gives CDR1 SGHAT, CDR2 FQNNGV. CDR3 residues: CASSLGTGLGPYEQYF. Here the CDR3 DNA reads TGTGCCAGCAGCTTAGGAACAGGGCTAGGTCCCTACGAGCAGTACTTC.